This TCR beta chain was captured in a study of early T cells in non-severe SARS-CoV-2 infection. Looking at the study overall: Investigators sequenced bulk RNA drawn from unsorted whole blood, and chains remained unpaired. Points from the study as a whole: The study's VDJdb matching favored anti-spike CD8 responses and missed private and CD4 specificities.

The CDR3 extends over 16 amino acids. The TCR library protocol attached unique molecular identifiers to the individual cDNA molecules. TCRdb re-called the 5' RACE reads through MiXCR, storing one row per CDR3 protein. The sample records tens of thousands of distinct CDR3 sequences, 20% to 25% being singletons. This clonotype was counted only a few times. Its antigen is still unknown. One end of the junction does not line up with germline, which may come from a read error. This chain connects TRBV12-3 or TRBV12-4 to TRBJ1-3; TRBD1 is a possible D gene (5 bases). The specimen was whole blood, collected at baseline. This TCR was recovered from an adult who was a healthcare worker with PCR-confirmed SARS-CoV-2 infection or an uninfected control (not recorded which). CDR3 DNA sequence: TGTGCCAGCAGACCCCGGGGCCAAAACTCTGAAAACACCATATATTTT. As protein: CASRPRGQNSENTIYF.